The following is a T cell receptor (beta chain) sequence with its context. Only in-frame clones appear in the TCRdb table, and some are missing; sequencing was by immunoSEQ multiplex PCR. The sample has hundreds of thousands of clones, 85% to 90% seen once. This sample is drawn from a study of blood T cell repertoires in COVID-19. Study summary: Some COVID-19 samples were acute and others convalescent; all came from the United States, Italy and Spain. PBMCs, B-cell-depleted T cells, or T cells were the source of the cDNA or gDNA that made up the material.

A Seattle source enrolled patients during active infection and followed them longitudinally. Germline CDR1 is MGHRA and CDR2 is YSYEKL. The germline V and J ends were trimmed by 1 base and 0 bases, with 13 bases remaining between them. The CDR3 runs 17 residues. This sequence was found in a woman in her 50s with COVID-19, enrolled during active disease. Material for sequencing was peripheral blood. This chain joins TRBV4-1 and TRBJ1-3, with TRBD1 as a possible D gene (5 bases). The DNA for the CDR3 is TGCGCCAGCAGCCAAGCGCCACCCGGACACTCTGGAAACACCATATATTTT. Its translation is CASSQAPPGHSGNTIYF.